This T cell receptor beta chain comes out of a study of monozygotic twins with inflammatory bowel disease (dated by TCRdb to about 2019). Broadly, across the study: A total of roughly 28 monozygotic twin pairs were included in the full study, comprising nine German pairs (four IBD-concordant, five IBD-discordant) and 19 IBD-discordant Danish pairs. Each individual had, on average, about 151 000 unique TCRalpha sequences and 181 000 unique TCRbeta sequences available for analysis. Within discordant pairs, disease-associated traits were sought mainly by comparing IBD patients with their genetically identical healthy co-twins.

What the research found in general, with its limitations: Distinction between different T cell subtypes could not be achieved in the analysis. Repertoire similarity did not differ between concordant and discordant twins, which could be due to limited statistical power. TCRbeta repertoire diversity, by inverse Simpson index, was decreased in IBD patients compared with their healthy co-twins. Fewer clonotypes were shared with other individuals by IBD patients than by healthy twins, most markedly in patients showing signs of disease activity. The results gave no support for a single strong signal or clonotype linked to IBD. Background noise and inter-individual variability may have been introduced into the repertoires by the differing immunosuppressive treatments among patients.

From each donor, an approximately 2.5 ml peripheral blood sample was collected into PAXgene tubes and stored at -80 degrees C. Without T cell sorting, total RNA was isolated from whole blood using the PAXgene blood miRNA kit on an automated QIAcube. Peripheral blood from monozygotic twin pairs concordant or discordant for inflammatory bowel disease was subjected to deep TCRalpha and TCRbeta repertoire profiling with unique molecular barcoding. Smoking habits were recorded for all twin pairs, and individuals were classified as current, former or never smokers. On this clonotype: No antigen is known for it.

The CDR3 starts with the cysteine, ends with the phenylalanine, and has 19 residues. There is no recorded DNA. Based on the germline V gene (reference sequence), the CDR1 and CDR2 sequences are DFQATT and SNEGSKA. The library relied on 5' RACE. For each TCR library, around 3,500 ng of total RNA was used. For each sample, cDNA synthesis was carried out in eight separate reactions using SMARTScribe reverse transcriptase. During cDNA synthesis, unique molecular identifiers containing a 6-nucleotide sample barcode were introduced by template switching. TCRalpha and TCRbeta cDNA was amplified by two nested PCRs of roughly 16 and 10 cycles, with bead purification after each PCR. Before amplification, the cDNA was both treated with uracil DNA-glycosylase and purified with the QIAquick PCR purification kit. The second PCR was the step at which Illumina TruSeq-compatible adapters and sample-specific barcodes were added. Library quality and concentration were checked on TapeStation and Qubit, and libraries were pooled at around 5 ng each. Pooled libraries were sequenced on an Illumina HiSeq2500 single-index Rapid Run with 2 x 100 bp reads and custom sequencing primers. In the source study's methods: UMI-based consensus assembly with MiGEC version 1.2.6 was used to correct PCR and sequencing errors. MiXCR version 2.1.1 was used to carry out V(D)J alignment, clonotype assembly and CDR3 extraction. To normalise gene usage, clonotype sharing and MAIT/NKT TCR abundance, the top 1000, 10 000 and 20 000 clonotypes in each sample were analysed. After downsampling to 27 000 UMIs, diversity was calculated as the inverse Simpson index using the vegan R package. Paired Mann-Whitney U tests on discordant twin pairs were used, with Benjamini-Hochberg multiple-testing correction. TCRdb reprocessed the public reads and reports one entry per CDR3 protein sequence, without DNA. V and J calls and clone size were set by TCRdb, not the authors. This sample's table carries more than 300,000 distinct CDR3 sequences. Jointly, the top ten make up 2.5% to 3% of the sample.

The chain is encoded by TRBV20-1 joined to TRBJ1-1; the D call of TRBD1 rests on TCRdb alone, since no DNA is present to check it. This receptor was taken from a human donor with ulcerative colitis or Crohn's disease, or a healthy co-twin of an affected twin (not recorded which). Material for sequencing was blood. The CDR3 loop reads CSARGWAAQEKHGDTEAFF.